The 5 T cell receptor beta chains listed next were all sequenced from one sample in a study of blood T cell repertoires in COVID-19. TCRdb keeps only in-frame clones here, not all; method: immunoSEQ multiplex PCR. Of roughly 81,000 clones listed, more than 85% are singletons. Sequencing was carried out using peripheral blood. The receptors were sampled from a man aged 40-49 years with acute or convalescent COVID-19.

The chain employs TRBV5-6 and TRBJ1-1; no definite D call. Germline loops: CDR1 SGHDT, CDR2 YYEEEE. The CDR3 contains 13 residues. Trimming removed 4 bases from V and 2 bases from J, with 9 bases in between. The CDR3 reads CASSPGPNTEAFF. The CDR3, as DNA: TGTGCCAGCAGCCCTGGGCCTAACACTGAAGCTTTCTTT. The entire variable domain, with the rest obtained from reference TRBV5-6 and TRBJ1-1, is as follows: DAGVTQSPTHLIKTRGQQVTLRCSPKSGHDTVSWYQQALGQGPQFIFQYYEEEERQRGNFPDRFSGHQFPNYSSELNVNALLLGDSALYLCASSPGPNTEAFFGQGTRLTVV.

The genes are TRBV29-1 and TRBJ2-7, with D perhaps matching TRBD1 (6 bases). The CDR3 has 13 amino acids. Germline V gene data show CDR1 as SQVTM and CDR2 as ANQGSEA. V shed 3 bases and J shed 1 base, with 10 bases lying between them. For the CDR3, the DNA is TGCAGCGTTGAGTGGGGGCTGTCCTACGAGCAGTACTTC. It codes for CSVEWGLSYEQYF.

The chain employs TRBV4-1 and TRBJ2-5; D is perhaps TRBD1 (6 bases). The CDR3 contains 17 residues. Germline V gene lookup returns CDR1 MGHRA and CDR2 YSYEKL. V was cut by 0 bases and J by 4 bases, with 18 bases left in between. The CDR3 coding sequence is TGCGCCAGCAGCCAAGACGGGGATCGACAGGCAGGAGAGACCCAGTACTTC. It translates to CASSQDGDRQAGETQYF.

J is TRBJ1-5 and V is TRBV24-1; no clear D gene. The V gene's germline CDR1 is KGHDR and CDR2 SFDVKD. V shed 1 base and J shed 1 base, with 7 bases lying between them. This CDR3 contains 15 residues. The DNA for the CDR3 is TGTGCCACCAGTGATTTACGGGAGAGCAATCAGCCCCAGCATTTT. It specifies CATSDLRESNQPQHF.

The chain is built from TRBV6-5 and TRBJ2-5; 9 nucleotides line up with TRBD2. V shed 11 bases, J shed 5 bases, and the junction held 15 bases outside the gene matches. The CDR3 loop spans 15 amino acids. Germline V gene sequence: CDR1 MNHEY, CDR2 SVGAGI. The CDR3 loop reads CAPTGRREGRETQYF. CDR3 bases: TGTGCCCCTACTGGGCGGCGGGAGGGGCGGGAGACCCAGTACTTC.